Described below is a single TCR beta chain sequence and its context. Antigen: not known. This sample is part of a study of T cells in narcolepsy. TCRdb's table, derived via immunoSEQ multiplex PCR, lists solely in-frame clones and lacks some. The profile shows about 33,000 clones, under 90% of them singletons. Whole-study results and caveats: Autoreactive clonotypes reportedly recurred in blood of same and different patients, not controls.

V was pared by 4 bases and J by 2 bases, with 12 bases between. This CDR3 has 14 residues. Germline V gives CDR1 SGHRS, CDR2 YFSETQ. The sequenced material came from CD45RA- memory CD4+ T cells from PBMCs. This TCR came from a human donor with narcolepsy. This sequence joins TRBV5-1 and TRBJ2-5; D perhaps matches TRBD1 (5 bases). The CDR3 here is CASSVSGNQETQYF. CDR3 bases: TGCGCCAGCAGCGTTTCAGGGAATCAAGAGACCCAGTACTTC.